Sequencing of this T cell receptor (beta chain) was carried out in a study of T cell responses to AZD1222 COVID-19 vaccine. This clone was counted only a few times. The same CDR3 also results from other DNA sequences found in this sample. The table came from immunoSEQ multiplex PCR; TCRdb's copy has only in-frame clones and leaves some out. The sample includes about 86,000 clones, about 90% of them seen just once. Trimming removed 5 bases from V and 2 bases from J; junction bases left unmatched: 5. Per the germline V gene, CDR1 is SEHNR and CDR2 is FQNEAQ (reference sequence). The length of the CDR3 is 14 residues.

This specimen consisted of peripheral blood, obtained 28 days after the second AZD1222 dose. This chain connects TRBV7-9 to TRBJ1-1; TRBD1 aligns across 7 bases. The origin of this receptor is an adult who received the AZD1222 COVID-19 vaccine. CDR3 coding DNA: TGTGCCAGCAGCCCGCGGACAGGTAACACTGAAGCTTTCTTT. Its protein product is CASSPRTGNTEAFF.